Shown below are 7 T cell receptor beta chains from a single sample sequenced in a study of blood T cell repertoires in COVID-19. Assay: immunoSEQ multiplex PCR; the TCRdb copy retains only in-frame clones and omits some. The sample contains some 180,000 clones, 82% of which appear only once. The sample consisted of peripheral blood. The receptors stem from a woman in her fifties or sixties with COVID-19, enrolled during active disease.

The chain employs TRBV2 and TRBJ2-2; 7 positions match TRBD1. The germline V gene encodes CDR1 SNHLY and CDR2 FYNNEI. The CDR3 contains 15 residues. With 5 bases clipped from V and 5 bases from J, the junction kept 8 bases outside the gene matches. CDR3 protein: CASSPDRASTGELFF. CDR3 sequence (DNA): TGTGCCAGCAGTCCTGACAGGGCATCAACCGGGGAGCTGTTTTTT.

The chain has TRBV28 and TRBJ2-3, with 11 positions matching TRBD2. The V segment lost 8 bases and the J segment 4 bases; nucleotides outside the gene matches: 5. Germline CDR1 and CDR2: MDHEN and SYDVKM. This CDR3 has 14 amino acids. CDR3 nucleotides: TGTGCCAGCCGTCCGGGACTAGCGGCAGATACGCAGTATTTT. Its translation is CASRPGLAADTQYF.

This clone showed up just once. This chain uses TRBV20-1 with TRBJ1-5; TRBD1 matches 9 bases. With 3 bases clipped from V and 4 bases from J, the junction kept 13 bases outside the gene matches. Germline CDR1 is DFQATT and CDR2 is SNEGSKA (reference sequence). The CDR3 spans 17 residues. CDR3 nucleotide sequence: TGCAGTGCTAGTTCCCGGGACAGGGCCATCTTTAATCAGCCCCAGCATTTT. Its translation: CSASSRDRAIFNQPQHF.

The chain carries TRBV3-1 (or the pseudogene TRBV3-2) and TRBJ1-6; D unclear. Germline V gene sequence: CDR1 LGHDT, CDR2 YNNKEL (reference sequence). The V end was cut by 8 bases, the J end by 3 bases, with 8 bases between. The CDR3 has 13 residues. The CDR3 region has the DNA TGTGCCAGCTCTCGGGGCTATAATTCACCCCTCCACTTT. As protein: CASSRGYNSPLHF.

This clone was detected only once. J is TRBJ2-1 and V is TRBV4-3, with a tentative D call TRBD2 (7 bases). This CDR3 contains 14 residues. Germline lookup yields CDR1 LGHNA and CDR2 YSLEER. Trimming shortened V by 4 bases and J by 12 bases, and 19 bases separated the two germline ends. The CDR3, as DNA: TGCGCCAGCAGCCGAAGGGGGGGCGACGAGTGGCAGTTCTTC. Its protein is CASSRRGGDEWQFF.

V usage is TRBV7-9 and J usage is TRBJ1-4; 8 bases align to TRBD1. The V segment lost 5 bases and the J segment 4 bases; nucleotides outside the gene matches: 6. The CDR3 has 15 residues. From germline, CDR1 is SEHNR and CDR2 FQNEAQ (reference sequence). This CDR3 reads CASSTRQGRNEKLFF. The CDR3 bases are TGTGCCAGCAGCACTCGACAGGGGCGTAATGAAAAACTGTTTTTT.

The chain has TRBV19 and TRBJ1-5; D is possibly TRBD1 (5 bases). The CDR3 runs 16 residues. Between the trimmed V and J ends, which lost 1 base and 5 bases, there was a span of 15 bases. Germline loops: CDR1 LNHDA, CDR2 SQIVND (reference sequence). CDR3 in DNA: TGTGCCAGTAGTATAGTAGGGAGGGGCGGGTATCAGCCCCAGCATTTT. Its protein product is CASSIVGRGGYQPQHF.